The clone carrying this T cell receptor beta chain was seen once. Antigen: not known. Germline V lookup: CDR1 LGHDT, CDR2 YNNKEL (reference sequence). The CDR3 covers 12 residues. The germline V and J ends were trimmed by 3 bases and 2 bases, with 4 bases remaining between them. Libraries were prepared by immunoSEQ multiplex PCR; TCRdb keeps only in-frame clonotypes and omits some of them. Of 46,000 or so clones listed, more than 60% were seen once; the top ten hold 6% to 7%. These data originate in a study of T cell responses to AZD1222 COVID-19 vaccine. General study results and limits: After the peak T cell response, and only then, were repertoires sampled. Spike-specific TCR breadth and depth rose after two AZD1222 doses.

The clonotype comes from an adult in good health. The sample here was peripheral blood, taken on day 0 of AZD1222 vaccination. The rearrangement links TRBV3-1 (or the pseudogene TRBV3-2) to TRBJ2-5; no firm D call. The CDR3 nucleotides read TGTGCCAGCAGCCACAGGCAAGAGACCCAGTACTTC. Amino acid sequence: CASSHRQETQYF.